This T cell receptor (beta chain) was identified in a study of somatic mutations in cytotoxic T cells in rheumatoid arthritis. Profiled with immunoSEQ multiplex PCR; TCRdb holds only in-frame clones, not every one. This sample has some 11,000 clones, with 70% to 85% found just once. Comments on this clone: The antigen remains unidentified.

Findings of the study overall: Clonality of CD8+ T cells, which was compared between rheumatoid arthritis patients and age-matched healthy controls, did not differ significantly.

CDR3 length: 16 residues. In germline, CDR1 is MNHEY, CDR2 SVGAGI. Losses at the gene ends were 3 bases for V and 4 bases for J; bases not matched to a gene: 8. This clonotype was obtained from a woman aged 60-75 years with rheumatoid arthritis. The sequenced material came from CD8+ T cells sorted from blood. This chain links TRBV6-5 with TRBJ2-1; 8 nucleotides line up with TRBD2. The CDR3 is CASSYSGTSPYNEQFF. Here the CDR3 DNA reads TGTGCCAGCAGTTATTCAGGGACTAGTCCTTACAATGAGCAGTTCTTC.